A single T cell receptor beta chain is shown here with its context. Its antigen is not identified. Compared with germline, one end of the junction differs, possibly owing to a read error. The CDR3 contains 13 residues. In germline, CDR1 is SQVTM, CDR2 ANQGSEA. The record originates from a study of neurological immune-mediated disorders. Notes on the study in general: TCR-beta repertoires seemed private in all groups, with no expanded CDR3 amino acid sequences shared. The repertoires of 18 of 34 multiple sclerosis patients fell into one related-CDR3 cluster (a possible signature) under phylogenetic grouping.

With 10-nucleotide random UMIs, 5'RACE was used to make the cDNA. In TCRdb, the 5' RACE reads were re-called with MiXCR into one record per CDR3 protein. This sample has around 30,000 distinct CDR3 sequences, with 2% to 2.5% found just once. The unsorted libraries were produced from 2 million PBMCs held at -80 C. The sequence came from a woman in her forties or fifties with multiple sclerosis. Sequencing was carried out using PBMCs. The chain joins TRBV29-1 to TRBJ1-5, with TRBD1 identical over 8 bases. The CDR3: CSVDRGQGQPQNF. The CDR3 DNA is TGCAGCGTTGACAGGGGGCAGGGTCAGCCCCAGAATTTT.